The 22 T cell receptor beta chains given below trace back to one sample, sequenced in a study of CD8 T cells in ankylosing spondylitis. Using its own MiXCR run on the 5' RACE reads, TCRdb lists one record per CDR3 protein. Of some 290,000 distinct CDR3 sequences in the sample, 20% were seen once. Sequencing was carried out using blood, either unsorted or a sorted T cell fraction (not recorded which). The source is a male donor with ankylosing spondylitis or in good health (not recorded which).

This clonotype was picked up many times. This chain uses TRBV12-3 or TRBV12-4 with TRBJ1-1; D is unclear. V lost 5 bases and J lost 1, with 11 bases in between. CDR3 length: 14 amino acids. The chain's CDR3 is CASSPSARNTEAFF. In DNA form, the CDR3 reads TGTGCCAGCAGTCCAAGTGCCAGGAACACTGAAGCTTTCTTT.

This clonotype was found a few times. The chain links TRBV5-6 to TRBJ1-1; D remains ambiguous. Trimming cost V 5 bases and J 0 bases, with 23 bases left between them. The germline CDR1 and CDR2 sequences are SGHDT and YYEEEE. The CDR3 has 18 amino acids. The CDR3 sequence: CASSPGIYAGGMNTEAFF. DNA for the CDR3: TGTGCCAGCAGTCCTGGCATTTACGCGGGTGGAATGAACACTGAAGCTTTCTTT.

The chain joins TRBV5-1 to TRBJ2-5; D gene unclear. The V gene lost 4 bases and the J gene lost 3 bases, with 13 bases spanning the gap. The CDR3 is 14 residues long. Germline V gives CDR1 SGHRS, CDR2 YFSETQ. This CDR3 is CASSLSGREETQYF. The CDR3 bases are TGCGCCAGCAGCCTATCAGGTCGCGAAGAGACCCAGTACTTC.

The sample holds a few counts of this clonotype. The chain combines TRBV5-1 with TRBJ1-4; D ambiguous. The CDR3 length is 16 residues. V dropped 4 bases and J dropped 0 bases, with 13 bases sitting between them. In germline, CDR1 is SGHRS, CDR2 YFSETQ. The CDR3 reads CASSPLRPATNEKLFF. The CDR3 nucleotides read TGCGCCAGCAGCCCCCTCCGACCAGCAACTAATGAAAAACTGTTTTTT. The whole variable domain, remainder taken from reference TRBV5-1 and TRBJ1-4, is KAGVTQTPRYLIKTRGQQVTLSCSPISGHRSVSWYQQTPGQGLQFLFEYFSETQRNKGNFPGRFSGRQFSNSRSEMNVSTLELGDSALYLCASSPLRPATNEKLFFGSGTQLSVL.

This chain joins TRBV7-9 and TRBJ2-2; D is unresolved. CDR3 length equals 12 residues. V was shortened by 6 bases and J by 8 bases, with 10 bases between the two germline ends. Germline CDR1 reads SEHNR; CDR2 reads FQNEAQ (reference sequence). CDR3 sequence (DNA): TGTGCCAGCAGTCCAACTGGAGGGGAGCTGTTTTTT. Its translation: CASSPTGGELFF.

Here the CDR3 DNA reads TGTGCCAGCAGTTACAGGGGGCCGGGGAACATTCAGTACTTC. Translated: CASSYRGPGNIQYF. The V call is TRBV6-5, the J call TRBJ2-4, with TRBD1 matching 7 bases. Trimming took 2 bases from V and 7 from J; bases not matched to a gene: 5. Germline CDR1 MNHEY, CDR2 SVGAGI. The CDR3 is made up of 14 amino acids.

This rearrangement joins TRBV29-1 to TRBJ1-2, with D hard to call. The CDR3 consists of 13 residues. Trimming pared 0 bases from V and 6 bases from J, leaving 11 bases between. Germline values: CDR1 SQVTM, CDR2 ANQGSEA. The CDR3 nucleotides are TGCAGCGTTGAAGACGCAGGCCTACATGGCTACACCTTC. It codes for CSVEDAGLHGYTF.

Only a few counts were recorded for this clonotype. The genes are TRBV20-1 and TRBJ2-3, with D possibly TRBD2 on 6 matching bases. This CDR3 has 16 residues. CDR1 is DFQATT, CDR2 SNEGSKA, per germline (reference sequence). Trimming shortened V by 0 bases and J by 3 bases, and 16 bases separated the two germline ends. CDR3 in amino acids: CSARDRASAWTDTQYF. The CDR3 DNA sequence: TGCAGTGCTAGAGATCGGGCTAGCGCTTGGACAGATACGCAGTATTTT.

This clonotype has a handful of counts. The chain couples TRBV28 to TRBJ2-7; the D gene is possibly TRBD1 (6 bases). V dropped 6 bases and J dropped 1 base, with 16 bases sitting between them. The CDR3 runs 15 residues. Per germline, CDR1 MDHEN and CDR2 SYDVKM. The CDR3 DNA reads as TGTGCCAGCAGCGCTACAGGGTTAGCGTCCTACGAGCAGTACGTC. The encoded protein is CASSATGLASYEQYV.

The V and J genes are TRBV20-1 and TRBJ2-2; 12 bases are a match to TRBD2. The germline gives CDR1 DFQATT, CDR2 SNEGSKA (reference sequence). Germline trimming cut 6 bases from V and 6 bases from J; bases unmatched to any gene: 14. This CDR3 is built from 17 residues. The CDR3 DNA follows: TGCAGTGCCCTGCAGGGGGCTAGCGGGAGGGCCCCCGGGGAGCTGTTTTTT. Its translation is CSALQGASGRAPGELFF.

This clonotype was seen only a few times. J is TRBJ1-1 and V is TRBV20-1; D remains ambiguous. Per the germline V gene, CDR1 is DFQATT and CDR2 is SNEGSKA (reference sequence). CDR3 length: 9 amino acids. Here the CDR3 DNA reads TGCAGAGTAAACACTGAAGCTTTCTTT. Translated, it gives CRVNTEAFF.

This clonotype was found many times. This chain connects TRBV4-1 to TRBJ2-3; D not resolved. The CDR3 has 17 residues. The V end lost 1 base, the J end lost 0 bases, and 14 bases lay between the germline ends. Germline-derived CDR1 and CDR2 are MGHRA and YSYEKL. The CDR3 coding sequence is TGCGCCAGCAGCCAAGGTCGCGGCAGTGGAAGCACAGATACGCAGTATTTT. Its translation: CASSQGRGSGSTDTQYF.

This clonotype was seen a handful of times. This chain connects TRBV2 to TRBJ2-1, with 7 bases aligning to TRBD1. Germline trimming cut 6 bases from V and 9 bases from J; bases unmatched to any gene: 8. Germline V gene lookup returns CDR1 SNHLY and CDR2 FYNNEI. The CDR3 is 13 residues long. The DNA of the CDR3 is TGTGCCAGCAGAGTTACAGGGGCCGGTGAGCAGTTCTTC. Protein product: CASRVTGAGEQFF.

The gene calls are TRBV20-1 and TRBJ2-1; 7 nucleotides agree with TRBD2. Germline CDR1 reads DFQATT; CDR2 reads SNEGSKA (reference sequence). With V trimmed by 5 bases and J by 1 base, 11 bases remained unmatched. The CDR3 has 16 amino acids. The CDR3, as DNA: TGCAGTGCTCCACAACCGACTAGCCGGTCCTACAATGAGCAGTTCTTC. Its translation is CSAPQPTSRSYNEQFF.

This chain links TRBV20-1 with TRBJ1-2; 8 bases are shared with TRBD1. V was clipped by 5 bases and J by 6 bases; unmatched bases: 11. Germline CDR1 reads DFQATT; CDR2 reads SNEGSKA (reference sequence). CDR3 size: 14 residues. The CDR3 here is CSADDRGKLNGYTF. Written as DNA, the CDR3 is TGCAGTGCTGATGACAGGGGCAAGCTAAATGGCTACACCTTC.

This clonotype was counted only a few times. The chain is built from TRBV10-3 and TRBJ1-3; no definite D call. This CDR3 region has 13 residues. V was clipped by 11 bases and J by 0 bases, with 11 bases between them. Germline V gene lookup returns CDR1 ENHRY and CDR2 SYGVKD. DNA of the CDR3: TGTGCCGTTCCCGACCCCTCTGGAAACACCATATATTTT. Translating gives CAVPDPSGNTIYF.

A few counts support this clonotype. The chain carries TRBV12-3 or TRBV12-4 and TRBJ1-2; D possibly corresponds to TRBD1 (5 bases). The CDR3 has 13 amino acids. V lost 11 bases and J 0 bases, leaving 13 bases between the germline ends. The CDR3 DNA sequence: TGTGCCGCCGCCAGGGCCGCTAACTATGGCTACACCTTC. Its protein product is CAAARAANYGYTF.

The chain carries TRBV6-5 and TRBJ1-5; D is undetermined. CDR1 MNHEY and CDR2 SVGAGI come from the germline V gene. This CDR3 contains 14 residues. V lost 2 bases to trimming and J lost 5 bases, with 10 bases between them. The CDR3 coding sequence is TGTGCCAGCAGTTACCGCAGGAATTATCAGCCCCAGCATTTT. Amino acids: CASSYRRNYQPQHF.

This clonotype was detected only a few times. V and J are TRBV5-1 and TRBJ1-1; D remains ambiguous. V shed 2 bases and J shed 0 bases, with 14 bases lying between them. Germline CDR1 is SGHRS and CDR2 is YFSETQ. This CDR3 has 16 residues. The CDR3 coding sequence is TGCGCCAGCAGCTTTAGCGGCGGGGTGTTGAACACTGAAGCTTTCTTT. This gives the protein CASSFSGGVLNTEAFF.

This clonotype was counted a few times. The J gene is TRBJ1-1, the V gene TRBV5-6; D is undetermined. The germline V and J ends were trimmed by 4 bases and 3 bases, with 13 bases remaining between them. The CDR3 extends over 14 amino acids. Germline CDR1 and CDR2: SGHDT and YYEEEE. The chain's CDR3 is CASSPGPTDTEAFF. The CDR3 DNA sequence: TGTGCCAGCAGCCCTGGACCTACGGACACTGAAGCTTTCTTT. Using reference TRBV5-6 and TRBJ1-1 for the parts outside the CDR3, the full variable domain is DAGVTQSPTHLIKTRGQQVTLRCSPKSGHDTVSWYQQALGQGPQFIFQYYEEEERQRGNFPDRFSGHQFPNYSSELNVNALLLGDSALYLCASSPGPTDTEAFFGQGTRLTVV.

A note on this clonotype: One end of the junction is discordant with germline, which a read error may explain. The chain employs TRBV29-1 and TRBJ2-3, with TRBD1 as a possible D gene (5 bases). The CDR3 extends over 14 amino acids. Germline V gene data show CDR1 as SQVTM and CDR2 as ANQGSEA. CDR3 in DNA: TGCAGCGTTGACAACCGACAGAGCATAGATACGCAGTATTTT. Translation: CSVDNRQSIDTQYF.

The V and J genes are TRBV5-1 and TRBJ2-1; 12 bases line up with TRBD2. This CDR3 is 14 amino acids long. The germline V gene has CDR1 SGHRS and CDR2 YFSETQ. J was trimmed by 6 bases and V by 7 bases; bases with no gene match: 5. The CDR3 reads CASGLAGGTNEQFF. In DNA, the CDR3 is TGCGCCAGCGGTCTAGCGGGGGGGACCAATGAGCAGTTCTTC.